These 12 T cell receptor beta chains share one sample of origin, sequenced in a study of monozygotic twins with inflammatory bowel disease. With the 5' RACE reads reprocessed, TCRdb shows one record per CDR3 protein and no DNA. Recorded for this sample: about 380,000 distinct CDR3 sequences. Sequencing was done on a sample of blood. These receptors were collected from a human donor with ulcerative colitis or Crohn's disease, or a healthy co-twin of an affected twin (not recorded which).

This chain joins TRBV4-1 and TRBJ2-2. Germline loops: CDR1 MGHRA, CDR2 YSYEKL. This CDR3 has 17 amino acids. The CDR3 reads CASSQEGHIANTGELFF.

V usage is TRBV5-6 and J usage is TRBJ2-7; with no DNA, the TCRdb D assignment of TRBD2 cannot be verified. The CDR3 sequence is 18 residues long. Germline-derived CDR1 and CDR2 are SGHDT and YYEEEE. This chain's CDR3 is CASSGVTRRVSSAYEQYF.

This rearrangement joins TRBV7-2 to TRBJ2-1; TCRdb selects TRBD1, and the lack of DNA leaves this call unchecked. CDR3 size: 15 residues. The V gene's germline CDR1 is SGHTA and CDR2 FQGNSA. The CDR3 here is CASSSPSGVGNEQFF.

The chain links TRBV4-1 to TRBJ1-5. The CDR3 runs 15 residues. The germline CDR1 and CDR2 sequences are MGHRA and YSYEKL. The CDR3 reads CASSQLEVINQPQHF.

This rearrangement joins TRBV27 to TRBJ1-5; the TCRdb call, TRBD1, lacks DNA for checking. The CDR3 loop spans 15 amino acids. Germline CDR1 is MNHEY and CDR2 is SMNVEV (reference sequence). The CDR3 here is CASSDQGYSNQPQHF.

The chain recombines TRBV7-8 with TRBJ1-5; TCRdb names TRBD1, which stays unverified in the absence of DNA. The CDR3 loop spans 14 amino acids. The V gene's germline CDR1 is SGHVS and CDR2 FQNEAQ. CDR3 protein: CASSLAGQAQPQHF. Based on the CDR3 plus reference TRBV7-8 and TRBJ1-5, the full variable domain is GAGVSQSPRYKVAKRGQDVALRCDPISGHVSLFWYQQALGQGPEFLTYFQNEAQLDKSGLPSDRFFAERPEGSVSTLKIQRTQQEDSAVYLCASSLAGQAQPQHFGDGTRLSIL.

J is TRBJ2-7 and V is TRBV7-2; the D call from TCRdb, TRBD1, cannot be confirmed without DNA. This CDR3 is 15 amino acids long. Germline V CDR1 and CDR2: SGHTA, FQGNSA. CDR3 loop: CASSSRQGLSYEQYF.

The rearrangement uses TRBV4-2 and TRBJ2-2; TCRdb designates TRBD1, a call that cannot be tested without DNA. Germline CDR1 and CDR2: LGHNA and YNFKEQ. The CDR3 spans 15 residues. This CDR3 reads CASSQPGTNTGELFF.

The chain carries TRBV28 and TRBJ2-4; TCRdb's D gene call, TRBD2, goes unchecked for lack of DNA. CDR1 is MDHEN, CDR2 SYDVKM, per germline. There are 15 residues in the CDR3. CDR3 protein: CATKGLTAGGYIQYF.

This sequence joins TRBV29-1 and TRBJ2-2; no DNA is available, so the TRBD2 call from TCRdb remains unchecked. The CDR3 is 15 amino acids. The germline V gene encodes CDR1 SQVTM and CDR2 ANQGSEA. CDR3 sequence: CSVETHRGGPGELFF.

The chain links TRBV3-1 to TRBJ2-5; TCRdb's D gene call, TRBD2, goes unchecked for lack of DNA. From germline, CDR1 is LGHDT and CDR2 YNNKEL (reference sequence). The CDR3 covers 17 residues. Here the CDR3 reads CASSQVASGGLRETQYF.

V gene TRBV12-5 combines with J gene TRBJ2-1; TCRdb calls TRBD1, which cannot be checked without DNA. The germline V gene encodes CDR1 LGHNT and CDR2 FRNRAP. The CDR3 has 17 amino acids. The CDR3 here is CASGLVQGTGIYNEQFF.